A selection of T cell receptor beta chains follows, all from one sample in a study of metastatic and nonmetastatic thyroid tumors. TCRdb re-clonotyped the PCR reads via MiXCR. Of fewer than 3,500 clones in the sample, roughly a quarter were seen once. The sample taken for sequencing was tumor tissue. These receptors came from a female donor with papillary thyroid cancer or a benign thyroid nodule (not recorded which). Some clones in this sample may be carry-over from other donors' samples. The CDR3 runs from the conserved cysteine through the conserved F or W. The order of the fields is J gene, V gene, CDR3 protein.

j_call: TRBJ1-1
v_call: TRBV3-1
cdr3_aa: CASSQDPGQGEAFF

j_call: TRBJ2-7
v_call: TRBV5-1
cdr3_aa: CASSLGTSNEQYF

j_call: TRBJ2-5
v_call: TRBV10-1
cdr3_aa: CASSQVGTEETQYF

j_call: TRBJ1-2
v_call: TRBV6-5
cdr3_aa: CASSYGDRGVYGYTF

j_call: TRBJ1-2
v_call: TRBV27
cdr3_aa: CASSLRGNYGYTF

j_call: TRBJ1-2
v_call: TRBV28
cdr3_aa: CASSLRQDSLYGYTF

j_call: TRBJ1-2
v_call: TRBV6-5
cdr3_aa: CASSYLNNVDGYTF

j_call: TRBJ2-3
v_call: TRBV20-1
cdr3_aa: CSARSPGGTDTQYF

j_call: TRBJ2-7
v_call: TRBV20-1
cdr3_aa: CSASKTSPLGEQYF

j_call: TRBJ2-7
v_call: TRBV18
cdr3_aa: CASSSNPGTGGYEQYF

j_call: TRBJ2-7
v_call: TRBV6-1
cdr3_aa: CASTVPGGGDEQYF

j_call: TRBJ1-6
v_call: TRBV7-9
cdr3_aa: CASSFQGLYNSPLHF

j_call: TRBJ2-7
v_call: TRBV24-1
cdr3_aa: CASRDRGSGRVQYF

j_call: TRBJ2-2
v_call: TRBV10-2
cdr3_aa: CARSYDMVDTGGLFF

j_call: TRBJ2-1
v_call: TRBV12-3/TRBV12-4
cdr3_aa: CASTNDLNEQFF